This TCR beta chain originates from a study of beta chain features in type 1 diabetes. The overall study: Patients and healthy donors were similar in age, gender and cell yields. General study results and limits: TCRB repertoires of naive, central memory and Treg cells appeared more similar among patients than among healthy donors.

This clone was seen a handful of times. Its cognate antigen is unknown. The authors reverse transcribed all of the isolated RNA, so sequencing captured expressed TCRB transcripts. This table comes from immunoSEQ multiplex PCR, and its TCRdb copy is limited to in-frame clones, with some not included. The sample yields roughly 250,000 clones, 9% to 10% seen once. A single heparinised draw of roughly 110 mL on average was taken per donor. CD45RO/CCR7/CD25/CD127/CD95/CD27 staining was used to isolate CD4+ naive, central memory, regulatory and stem cell-like memory cells by sorting. The length of the CDR3 is 14 residues. CDR1 and CDR2 from the germline V gene are SGHDT and YYEEEE. The trim removed 2 bases at V and 2 bases at J, leaving 3 bases unmatched.

Source material: naive CD4+ T cells from blood. The receptor's source is a woman under 30 in good health. The chain is built from TRBV5-6 and TRBJ1-2; TRBD1 matches 7 bases. In DNA form, the CDR3 reads TGTGCCAGCAGCTTCGACAGGGTAAACTATGGCTACACCTTC. It codes for CASSFDRVNYGYTF.